A single sample gave rise to the 6 T cell receptor beta chains below, sequenced in a study of sequential checkpoint blockade in melanoma. Treatment noted: randomized to nivolumab then ipilimumab (arm A) or the reverse (arm B). Sequencing used immunoSEQ multiplex PCR; TCRdb keeps in-frame clones, though not all of them. The sample includes 35,000 to 50,000 clones, 86% seen only once; the top ten take less than 15%. Here the sequenced sample was CD8+ T cells sorted from blood (inferred from file names), taken from a patient given nivolumab and ipilimumab in sequence. The receptors were gathered from a human donor with melanoma.

The chain has TRBV4-2 and TRBJ2-2, with 10 bases lining up with TRBD2. Germline V gene lookup returns CDR1 LGHNA and CDR2 YNFKEQ. Losses at the gene ends were 5 bases for V and 3 bases for J; bases not matched to a gene: 6. This CDR3 region has 16 residues. This CDR3 reads CASSLKSGRDTGELFF. The CDR3 bases are TGTGCCAGCAGCTTGAAGAGCGGGAGGGACACCGGGGAGCTGTTTTTT.

The chain recombines TRBV4-1 with TRBJ2-1; TRBD1 matches at 7 bases. The CDR3 runs to 13 residues. J lost 7 bases, V lost 3 bases, and 3 bases had no gene match. Germline-derived CDR1 and CDR2 are MGHRA and YSYEKL. The CDR3 loop is CASSQTGWNEQFF. The CDR3 region has the DNA TGCGCCAGCAGCCAGACAGGGTGGAATGAGCAGTTCTTC.

This clone was seen only a few times. Its ends do not fully match the called genes, so a read error is possible. The CDR3 spells CASSGPRNERFF. As DNA, the CDR3 is TGTGCCAGCAGTGGTCCGCGCAATGAGCGGTTCTTC. The V call is TRBV25-1, the J call TRBJ2-1; the D is unclear. CDR3 size: 12 residues. CDR1 is MGHDK, CDR2 SYGVNS, per germline.

The chain couples TRBV12-5 to TRBJ1-5, with 9 bases that match TRBD1. This CDR3 has 21 residues. V lost 5 bases, J lost 0 bases, and 20 bases stayed unmatched. Germline V gene data show CDR1 as LGHNT and CDR2 as FRNRAP. The CDR3 spells CASGADTGTGQRAYSNQPQHF. Written as DNA, the CDR3 is TGTGCTAGTGGTGCAGATACCGGGACAGGGCAAAGAGCCTATAGCAATCAGCCCCAGCATTTT.

This rearrangement joins TRBV19 to TRBJ2-2, with TRBD2 as a possible D gene (7 bases). The germline V gene encodes CDR1 LNHDA and CDR2 SQIVND (reference sequence). Trimming shortened V by 0 bases and J by 3 bases, and 14 bases separated the two germline ends. This CDR3 has 17 amino acids. CDR3 amino acids: CASSIDWRGGDTGELFF. The CDR3 region has the DNA TGTGCCAGTAGTATAGATTGGAGAGGGGGGGACACCGGGGAGCTGTTTTTT. The full variable domain, in which reference TRBV19 and TRBJ2-2 provide the parts outside the CDR3, is DGGITQSPKYLFRKEGQNVTLSCEQNLNHDAMYWYRQDPGQGLRLIYYSQIVNDFQKGDIAEGYSVSREKKESFPLTVTSAQKNPTAFYLCASSIDWRGGDTGELFFGEGSRLTVL.

V usage is TRBV2 and J usage is TRBJ2-5; a weak D match, TRBD2 (6 bases). The CDR3 spans 13 residues. The germline V and J ends were trimmed by 5 bases and 5 bases, with 12 bases remaining between them. Germline assignment: CDR1 SNHLY and CDR2 FYNNEI. The CDR3, as DNA: TGTGCCAGCAGTCAACTAGCTTTTGAGACCCAGTACTTC. Its translation is CASSQLAFETQYF.